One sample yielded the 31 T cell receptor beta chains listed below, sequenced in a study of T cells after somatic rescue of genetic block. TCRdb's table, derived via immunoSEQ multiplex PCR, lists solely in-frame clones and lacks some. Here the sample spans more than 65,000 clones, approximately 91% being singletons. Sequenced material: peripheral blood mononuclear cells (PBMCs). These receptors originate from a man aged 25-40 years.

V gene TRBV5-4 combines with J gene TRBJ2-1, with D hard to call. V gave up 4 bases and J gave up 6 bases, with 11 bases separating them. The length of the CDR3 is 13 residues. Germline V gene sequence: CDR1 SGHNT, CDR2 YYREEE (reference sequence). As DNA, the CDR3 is TGTGCCAGCAGCCCCTCCCGGGCCAATGAGCAGTTCTTC. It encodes CASSPSRANEQFF.

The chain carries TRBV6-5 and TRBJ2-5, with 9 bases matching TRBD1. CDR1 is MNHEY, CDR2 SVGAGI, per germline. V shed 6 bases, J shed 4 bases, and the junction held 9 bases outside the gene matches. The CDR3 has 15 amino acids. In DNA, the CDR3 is TGTGCCAGCAGACCCCCGGGACAGGGAGGAGAGACCCAGTACTTC. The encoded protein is CASRPPGQGGETQYF.

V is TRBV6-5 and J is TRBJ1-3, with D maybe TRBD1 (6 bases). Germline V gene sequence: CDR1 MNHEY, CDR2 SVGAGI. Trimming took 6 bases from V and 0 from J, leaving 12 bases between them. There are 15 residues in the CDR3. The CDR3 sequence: CASSPRGHSGNTIYF. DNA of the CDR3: TGTGCCAGCAGCCCCCGGGGGCACTCTGGAAACACCATATATTTT.

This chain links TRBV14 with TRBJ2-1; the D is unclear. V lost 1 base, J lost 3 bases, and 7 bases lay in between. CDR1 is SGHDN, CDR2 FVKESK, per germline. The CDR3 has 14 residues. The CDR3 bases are TGTGCCAGCAGCCAAGGGGTTGGCTACAATGAGCAGTTCTTC. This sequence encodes CASSQGVGYNEQFF.

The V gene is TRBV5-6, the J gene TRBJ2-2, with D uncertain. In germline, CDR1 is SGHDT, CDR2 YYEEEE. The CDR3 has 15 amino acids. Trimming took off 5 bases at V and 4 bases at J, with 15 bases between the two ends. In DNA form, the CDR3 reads TGTGCCAGCAGTCACACCGTTGGTGGCACCGGGGAGCTGTTTTTT. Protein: CASSHTVGGTGELFF.

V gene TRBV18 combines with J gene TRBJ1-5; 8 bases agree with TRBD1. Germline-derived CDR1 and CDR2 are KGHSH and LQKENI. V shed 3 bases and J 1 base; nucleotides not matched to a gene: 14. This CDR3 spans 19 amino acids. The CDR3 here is CASSPPWTGRLLSNQPQHF. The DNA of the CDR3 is TGTGCCAGCTCACCTCCTTGGACAGGGCGCTTGTTGAGCAATCAGCCCCAGCATTTT.

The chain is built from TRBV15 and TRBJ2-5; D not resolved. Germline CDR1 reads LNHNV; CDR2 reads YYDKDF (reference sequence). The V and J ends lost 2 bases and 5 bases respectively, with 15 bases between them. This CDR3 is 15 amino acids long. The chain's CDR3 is CATSRSLQLEETQYF. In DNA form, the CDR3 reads TGTGCCACCAGCAGATCTCTCCAGCTCGAGGAGACCCAGTACTTC.

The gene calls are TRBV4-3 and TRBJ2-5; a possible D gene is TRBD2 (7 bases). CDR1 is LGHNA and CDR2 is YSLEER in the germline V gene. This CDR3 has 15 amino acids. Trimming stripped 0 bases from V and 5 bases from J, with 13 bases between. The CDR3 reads CASSQDGAGAETQYF. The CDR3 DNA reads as TGCGCCAGCAGCCAAGACGGGGCGGGGGCGGAGACCCAGTACTTC.

The CDR3 DNA sequence: TGTGCCAGCAGCACCAGGGGGCGGGAACCCTACGAGCAGTACTTC. Translating it yields CASSTRGREPYEQYF. The chain uses TRBV6-5 and TRBJ2-7; 8 nucleotides align to TRBD1. This CDR3 is built from 15 residues. V was clipped by 6 bases and J by 2 bases; unmatched bases: 9. Germline CDR1 and CDR2: MNHEY and SVGAGI.

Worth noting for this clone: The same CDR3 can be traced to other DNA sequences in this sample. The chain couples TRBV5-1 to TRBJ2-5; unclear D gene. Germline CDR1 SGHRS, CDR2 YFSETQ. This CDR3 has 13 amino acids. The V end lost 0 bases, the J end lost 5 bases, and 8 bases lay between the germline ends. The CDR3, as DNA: TGCGCCAGCAGCTTGGGCGGTGGGGAGACCCAGTACTTC. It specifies CASSLGGGETQYF.

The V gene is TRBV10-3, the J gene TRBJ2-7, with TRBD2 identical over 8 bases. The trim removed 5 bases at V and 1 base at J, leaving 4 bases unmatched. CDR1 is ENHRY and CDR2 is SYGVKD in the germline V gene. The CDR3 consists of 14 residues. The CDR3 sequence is CAISQGLESYEQYF. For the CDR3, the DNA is TGTGCCATCAGTCAGGGACTAGAGTCCTACGAGCAGTACTTC.

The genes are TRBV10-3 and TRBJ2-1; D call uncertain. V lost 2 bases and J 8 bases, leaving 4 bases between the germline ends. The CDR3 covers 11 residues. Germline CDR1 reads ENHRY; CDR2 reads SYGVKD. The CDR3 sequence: CAISEGDEQFF. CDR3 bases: TGTGCCATCAGTGAGGGTGATGAGCAGTTCTTC.

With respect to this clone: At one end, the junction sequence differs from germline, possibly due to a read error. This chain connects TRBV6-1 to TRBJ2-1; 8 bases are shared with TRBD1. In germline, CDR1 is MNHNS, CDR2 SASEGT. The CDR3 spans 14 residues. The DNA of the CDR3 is TGTGCCAGCCGATTGGACAGGGTCAACAATGAGCAGCTCTTC. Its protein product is CASRLDRVNNEQLF.

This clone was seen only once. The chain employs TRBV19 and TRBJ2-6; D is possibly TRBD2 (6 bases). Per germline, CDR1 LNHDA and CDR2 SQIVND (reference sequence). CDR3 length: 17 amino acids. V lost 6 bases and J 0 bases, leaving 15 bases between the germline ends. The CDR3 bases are TGTGCCAGTAGACCGGGGACTGGAGACTCTGGGGCCAACGTCCTGACTTTC. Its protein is CASRPGTGDSGANVLTF.

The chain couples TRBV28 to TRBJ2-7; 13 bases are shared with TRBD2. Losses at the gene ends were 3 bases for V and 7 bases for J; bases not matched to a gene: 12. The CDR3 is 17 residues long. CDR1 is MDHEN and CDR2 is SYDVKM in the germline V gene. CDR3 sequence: CASSFIQGLAGVGEQYF. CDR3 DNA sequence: TGTGCCAGCAGTTTCATCCAAGGACTAGCGGGAGTAGGTGAGCAGTACTTC.

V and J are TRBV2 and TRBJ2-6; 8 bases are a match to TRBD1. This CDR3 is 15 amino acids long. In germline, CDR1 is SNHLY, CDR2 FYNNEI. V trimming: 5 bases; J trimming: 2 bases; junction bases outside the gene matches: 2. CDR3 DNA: TGTGCCAGCAGTCTGACAGGGGCTGGGGCCAACGTCCTGACTTTC. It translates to CASSLTGAGANVLTF.

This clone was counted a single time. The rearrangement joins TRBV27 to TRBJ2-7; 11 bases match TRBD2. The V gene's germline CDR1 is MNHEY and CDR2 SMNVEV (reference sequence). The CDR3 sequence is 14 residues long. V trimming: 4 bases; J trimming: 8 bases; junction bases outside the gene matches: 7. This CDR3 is CASSSTTSGTKQYF. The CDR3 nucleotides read TGTGCCAGCAGTTCGACGACTAGCGGGACTAAGCAGTACTTC.

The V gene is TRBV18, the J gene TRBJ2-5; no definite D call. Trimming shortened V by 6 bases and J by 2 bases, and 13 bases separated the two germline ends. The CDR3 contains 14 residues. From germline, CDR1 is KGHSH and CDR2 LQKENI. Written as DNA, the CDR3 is TGTGCCAGCTCTTCATTTTCGGAGCAAGAGACCCAGTACTTC. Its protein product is CASSSFSEQETQYF.

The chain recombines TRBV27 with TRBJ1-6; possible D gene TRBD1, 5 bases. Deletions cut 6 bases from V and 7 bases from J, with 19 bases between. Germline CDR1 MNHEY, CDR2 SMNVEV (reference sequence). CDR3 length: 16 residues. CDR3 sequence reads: CASRPTGKGDNSPLHF. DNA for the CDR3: TGTGCCAGCAGACCTACCGGAAAAGGGGACAATTCACCCCTCCACTTT.

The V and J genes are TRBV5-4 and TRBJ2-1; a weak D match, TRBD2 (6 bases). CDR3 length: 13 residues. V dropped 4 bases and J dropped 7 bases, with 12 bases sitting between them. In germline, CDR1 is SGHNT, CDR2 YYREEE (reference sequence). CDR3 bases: TGTGCCAGCAGCACCGGGACTCAAAATGAGCAGTTCTTC. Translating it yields CASSTGTQNEQFF.

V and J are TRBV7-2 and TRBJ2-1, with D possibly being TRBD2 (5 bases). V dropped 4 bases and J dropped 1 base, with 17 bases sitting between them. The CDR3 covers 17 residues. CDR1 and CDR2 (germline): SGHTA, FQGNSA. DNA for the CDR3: TGTGCCAGCAGCTCACACCCCGTAGCGTGGTCCTACAATGAGCAGTTCTTC. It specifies CASSSHPVAWSYNEQFF.

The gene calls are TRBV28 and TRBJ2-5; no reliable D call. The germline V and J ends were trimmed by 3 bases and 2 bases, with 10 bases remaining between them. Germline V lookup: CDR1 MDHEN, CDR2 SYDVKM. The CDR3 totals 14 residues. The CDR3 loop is CASSFTGDQETQYF. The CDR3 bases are TGTGCCAGCAGTTTCACCGGAGATCAAGAGACCCAGTACTTC.

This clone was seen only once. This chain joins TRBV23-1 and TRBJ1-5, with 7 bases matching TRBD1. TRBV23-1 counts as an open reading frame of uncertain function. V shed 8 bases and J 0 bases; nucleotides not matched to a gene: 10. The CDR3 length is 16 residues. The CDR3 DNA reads TGCGCCAGCCCAACAGGGGCACCTGATAGCAATCAGCCCCAGCATTTT. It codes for CASPTGAPDSNQPQHF.

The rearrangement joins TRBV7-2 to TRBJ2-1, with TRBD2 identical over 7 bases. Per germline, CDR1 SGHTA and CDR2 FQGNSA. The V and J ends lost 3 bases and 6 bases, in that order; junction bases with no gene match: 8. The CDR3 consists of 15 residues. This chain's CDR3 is CASSFGGSRGNEQFF. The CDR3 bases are TGTGCCAGCAGCTTCGGGGGGAGTCGGGGCAATGAGCAGTTCTTC.

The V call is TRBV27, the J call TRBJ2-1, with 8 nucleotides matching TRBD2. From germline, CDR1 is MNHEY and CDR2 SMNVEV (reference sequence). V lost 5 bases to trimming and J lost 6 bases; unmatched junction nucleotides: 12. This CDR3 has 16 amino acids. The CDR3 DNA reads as TGTGCCAGCAGTCACCGTGGACTAGCTCCGGGCAATGAGCAGTTCTTC. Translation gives CASSHRGLAPGNEQFF.

In nucleotides, the CDR3 is TGCGCCAGCAGCTTGGGACAGCCCCTTTACAATGAGCAGTTCTTC. Protein sequence: CASSLGQPLYNEQFF. The V gene is TRBV5-1, the J gene TRBJ2-1; a possible D gene is TRBD1 (5 bases). Germline V gene sequence: CDR1 SGHRS, CDR2 YFSETQ. The V end was cut by 0 bases, the J end by 4 bases, with 11 bases between. The CDR3 is made up of 15 amino acids.

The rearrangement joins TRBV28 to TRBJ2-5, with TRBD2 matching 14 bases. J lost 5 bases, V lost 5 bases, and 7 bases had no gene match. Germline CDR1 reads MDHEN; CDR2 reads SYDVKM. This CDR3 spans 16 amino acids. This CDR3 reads CASSRHGTSGSETQYF. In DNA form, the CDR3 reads TGTGCCAGCAGTCGACACGGGACTAGCGGGAGTGAGACCCAGTACTTC.

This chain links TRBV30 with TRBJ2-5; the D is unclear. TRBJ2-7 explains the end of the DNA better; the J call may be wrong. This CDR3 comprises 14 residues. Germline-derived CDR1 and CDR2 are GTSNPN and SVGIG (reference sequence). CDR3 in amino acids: CAWDGPKEHYEQYF. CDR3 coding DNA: TGTGCCTGGGACGGCCCCAAAGAACACTACGAGCAGTACTTC.

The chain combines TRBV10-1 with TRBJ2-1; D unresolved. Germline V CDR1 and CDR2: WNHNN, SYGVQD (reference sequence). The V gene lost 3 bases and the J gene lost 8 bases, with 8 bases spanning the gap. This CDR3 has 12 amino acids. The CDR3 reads CASSDNPDEQFF. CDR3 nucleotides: TGCGCCAGCAGTGACAATCCAGATGAGCAGTTCTTC.

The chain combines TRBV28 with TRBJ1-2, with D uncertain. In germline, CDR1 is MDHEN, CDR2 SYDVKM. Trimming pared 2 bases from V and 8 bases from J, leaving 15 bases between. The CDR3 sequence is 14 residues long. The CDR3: CASSLGQPRGGYTF. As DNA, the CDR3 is TGTGCCAGCAGTTTAGGGCAGCCCAGAGGCGGCTACACCTTC.

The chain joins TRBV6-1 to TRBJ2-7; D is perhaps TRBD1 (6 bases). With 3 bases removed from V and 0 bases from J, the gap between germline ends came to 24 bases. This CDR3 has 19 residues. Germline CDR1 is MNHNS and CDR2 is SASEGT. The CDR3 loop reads CASSDGQFLVGTTSYEQYF. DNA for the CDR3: TGTGCCAGCAGTGATGGTCAGTTCTTGGTCGGGACAACCTCCTACGAGCAGTACTTC.